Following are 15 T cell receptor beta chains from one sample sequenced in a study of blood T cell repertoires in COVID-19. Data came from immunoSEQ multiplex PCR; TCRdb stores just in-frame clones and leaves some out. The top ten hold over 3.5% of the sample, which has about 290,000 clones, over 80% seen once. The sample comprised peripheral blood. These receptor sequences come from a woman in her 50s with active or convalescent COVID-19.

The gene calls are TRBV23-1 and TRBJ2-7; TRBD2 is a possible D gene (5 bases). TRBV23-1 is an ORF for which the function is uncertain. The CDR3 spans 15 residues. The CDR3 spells CGLPAERSFSYEQYF. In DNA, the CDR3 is TGCGGCCTACCAGCGGAGAGAAGCTTTTCCTACGAGCAGTACTTC.

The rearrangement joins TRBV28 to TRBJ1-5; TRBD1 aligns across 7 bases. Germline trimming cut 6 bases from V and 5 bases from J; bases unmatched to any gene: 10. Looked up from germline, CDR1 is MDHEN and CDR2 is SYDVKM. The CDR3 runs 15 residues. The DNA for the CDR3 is TGTGCCAGCAGGACTGACAGGGTGGGTGATCAGCCCCAGCATTTT. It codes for CASRTDRVGDQPQHF.

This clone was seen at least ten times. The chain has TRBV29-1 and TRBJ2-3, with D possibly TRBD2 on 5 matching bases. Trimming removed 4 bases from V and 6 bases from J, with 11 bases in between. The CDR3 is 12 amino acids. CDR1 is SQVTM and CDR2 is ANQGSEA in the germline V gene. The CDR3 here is CSVAEGADTQYF. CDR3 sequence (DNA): TGCAGCGTTGCCGAGGGAGCGGATACGCAGTATTTT.

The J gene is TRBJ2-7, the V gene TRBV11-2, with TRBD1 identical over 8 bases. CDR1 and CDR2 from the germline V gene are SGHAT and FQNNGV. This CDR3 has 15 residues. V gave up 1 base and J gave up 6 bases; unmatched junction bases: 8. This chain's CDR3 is CASSLVRTGSREQYF. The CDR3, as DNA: TGTGCCAGCAGCTTAGTCAGGACAGGGTCGCGCGAGCAGTACTTC.

CDR3 sequence (DNA): TGTGCCAGCAGCTCTAGACAGGGTAATTCACCCCTCCACTTT. Encoded protein: CASSSRQGNSPLHF. The J gene is TRBJ1-6, the V gene TRBV5-6, with 7 positions matching TRBD1. The V and J ends lost 3 bases and 6 bases, in that order; junction bases with no gene match: 3. Germline values: CDR1 SGHDT, CDR2 YYEEEE. The CDR3 extends over 14 amino acids.

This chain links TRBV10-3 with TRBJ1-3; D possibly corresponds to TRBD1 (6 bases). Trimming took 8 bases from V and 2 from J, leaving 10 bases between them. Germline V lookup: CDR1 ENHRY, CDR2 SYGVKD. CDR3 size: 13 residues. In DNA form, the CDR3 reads TGTGCCATCGGGGGCCTCACTGGAAACACCATATATTTT. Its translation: CAIGGLTGNTIYF.

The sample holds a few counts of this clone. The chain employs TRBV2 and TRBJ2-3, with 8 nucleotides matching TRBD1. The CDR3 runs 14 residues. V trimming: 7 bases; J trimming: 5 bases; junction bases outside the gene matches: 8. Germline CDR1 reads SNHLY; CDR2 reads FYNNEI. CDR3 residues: CASTSDRVGDTQYF. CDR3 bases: TGTGCCAGCACTTCGGACAGGGTAGGAGATACGCAGTATTTT.

CDR3: CASSQNTPTGLGAFF. In DNA form, the CDR3 reads TGTGCCAGCAGCCAAAACACCCCGACAGGGTTGGGAGCTTTCTTT. The chain couples TRBV3-1 (or the pseudogene TRBV3-2) to TRBJ1-1; 7 bases are shared with TRBD1. The germline V gene has CDR1 LGHDT and CDR2 YNNKEL (reference sequence). The CDR3 consists of 15 residues. V lost 2 bases, J lost 10 bases, and 13 bases stayed unmatched.

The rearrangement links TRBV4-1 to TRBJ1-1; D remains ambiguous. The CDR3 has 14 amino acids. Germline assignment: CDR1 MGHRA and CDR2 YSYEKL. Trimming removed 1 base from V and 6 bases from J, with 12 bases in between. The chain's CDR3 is CASSQGLRVAEAFF. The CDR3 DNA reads TGCGCCAGCAGCCAAGGGCTGAGGGTGGCTGAAGCTTTCTTT.

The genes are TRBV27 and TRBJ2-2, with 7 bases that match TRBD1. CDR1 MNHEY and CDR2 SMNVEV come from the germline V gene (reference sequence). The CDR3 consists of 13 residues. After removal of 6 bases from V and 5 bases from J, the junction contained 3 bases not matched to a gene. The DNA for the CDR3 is TGTGCCAGCAGGATACAGGGGACCGGGGAGCTGTTTTTT. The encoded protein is CASRIQGTGELFF.

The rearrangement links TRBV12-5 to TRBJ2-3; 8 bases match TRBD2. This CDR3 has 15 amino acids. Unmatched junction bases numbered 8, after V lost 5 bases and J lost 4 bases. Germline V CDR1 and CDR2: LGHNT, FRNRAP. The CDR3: CASGLSGSWADTQYF. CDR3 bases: TGTGCTAGTGGTCTCAGCGGGAGTTGGGCAGATACGCAGTATTTT.

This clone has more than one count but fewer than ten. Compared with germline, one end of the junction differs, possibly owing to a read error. CDR3 loop: CASSLTGLAKTGELFF. The CDR3 region has the DNA TGCGCCAGCAGCTTGACCGGTCTAGCGAAGACCGGGGAGCTGTTTTTT. V usage is TRBV5-1 and J usage is TRBJ2-2; the D gene is possibly TRBD2 (6 bases). This CDR3 has 16 amino acids. Per the germline V gene, CDR1 is SGHRS and CDR2 is YFSETQ.

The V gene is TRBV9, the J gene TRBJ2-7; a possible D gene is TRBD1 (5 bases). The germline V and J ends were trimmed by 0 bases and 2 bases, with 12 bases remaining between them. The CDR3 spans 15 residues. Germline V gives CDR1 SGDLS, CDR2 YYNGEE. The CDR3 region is CASSVGWGLTYEQYF. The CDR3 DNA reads TGTGCCAGCAGCGTAGGTTGGGGCCTGACCTACGAGCAGTACTTC.

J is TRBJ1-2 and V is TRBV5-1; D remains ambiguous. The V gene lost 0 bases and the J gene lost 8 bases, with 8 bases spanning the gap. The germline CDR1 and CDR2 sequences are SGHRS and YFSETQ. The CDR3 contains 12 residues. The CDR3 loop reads CASSLAQEGYTF. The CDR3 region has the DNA TGCGCCAGCAGCTTGGCCCAGGAAGGCTACACCTTC.

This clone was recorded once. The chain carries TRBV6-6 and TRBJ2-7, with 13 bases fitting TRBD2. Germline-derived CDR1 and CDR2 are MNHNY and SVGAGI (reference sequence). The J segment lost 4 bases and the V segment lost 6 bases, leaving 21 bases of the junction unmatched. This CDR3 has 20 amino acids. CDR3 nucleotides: TGTGCCAGCAGCCGTCTTCCGGGACTAGCGGGGAGGATGATTTCTTACGAGCAGTACTTC. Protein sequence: CASSRLPGLAGRMISYEQYF.